This section outlines one T cell receptor beta chain sequence together with its context. This specimen comes from a study of cytomegalovirus exposure and HLA in healthy donors. A multiplex PCR was run with 60 Vbeta primers and 13 Jbeta primers. TCRdb keeps only in-frame clones here, not all; method: immunoSEQ multiplex PCR. The sample lists about 100,000 clones; about 85% were seen once. V lost 7 bases, J lost 8 bases, and 2 bases stayed unmatched. CDR1 GTSNPN and CDR2 SVGIG come from the germline V gene (reference sequence). This CDR3 contains 12 residues. The sample was PBMCs. The source is a man aged 25 to 40 in good health and CMV-seronegative. V gene TRBV30 combines with J gene TRBJ2-3; 14 bases align to TRBD2. Here the CDR3 reads CALGLAGVTQYF. The CDR3 DNA reads as TGTGCCTTGGGACTAGCGGGAGTTACGCAGTATTTT.